The 3 T cell receptor beta chains below come from one sample, sequenced in a study of regulatory T cells in long-lasting Graves disease. Documented time point: newly diagnosed GD, antithyroid drugs for less than 3 months. The TCR library was made from RNA extracted from PBMCs. Construction of TCR beta libraries relied on iRepertoire HTBI primers and on Arm-PCR targeting CDR3 regions. Each CDR3 protein gets one entry after TCRdb re-called the multiplex PCR reads with MiXCR. Here the sample spans 350,000 to 450,000 distinct CDR3 sequences, approximately 16% being singletons. This same sample was also part of a study on T cells in Graves' hyperthyroidism and ophthalmopathy.

Sequenced material: peripheral blood mononuclear cells (PBMCs), taken at new diagnosis, from a patient treated with antithyroid drugs. All receptors derive from a woman aged 40 to 50 with Graves disease.

This clonotype was observed at least ten times. The rearrangement links TRBV11-2 to TRBJ2-6; unclear D gene. Germline V gene lookup returns CDR1 SGHAT and CDR2 FQNNGV. V lost 5 bases and J lost 3, with 8 bases in between. The CDR3 contains 14 residues. In DNA form, the CDR3 reads TGTGCCAGCAGCATCGAGTTTGGGGCCAACGTCCTGACTTTC. It is translated as CASSIEFGANVLTF.

This clonotype occurred many times. The V gene is TRBV7-2, the J gene TRBJ1-2; TRBD1 might be the D (5 bases). CDR3 size: 13 residues. With 2 bases removed from V and 8 bases from J, the gap between germline ends came to 12 bases. The germline V gene encodes CDR1 SGHTA and CDR2 FQGNSA. CDR3 loop: CASSLSGEGGYTF. CDR3 coding DNA: TGTGCCAGCAGCTTATCTGGGGAGGGGGGCTACACCTTC.

This clonotype was found many times. The chain has TRBV5-6 and TRBJ2-5, with 9 nucleotides matching TRBD1. The germline V gene encodes CDR1 SGHDT and CDR2 YYEEEE. J was trimmed by 1 base and V by 3 bases; bases with no gene match: 7. The CDR3 length is 16 residues. CDR3 in DNA: TGTGCCAGCAGCTCCGGGACAGGGAGTCCCCAAGAGACCCAGTACTTC. This translates into CASSSGTGSPQETQYF.